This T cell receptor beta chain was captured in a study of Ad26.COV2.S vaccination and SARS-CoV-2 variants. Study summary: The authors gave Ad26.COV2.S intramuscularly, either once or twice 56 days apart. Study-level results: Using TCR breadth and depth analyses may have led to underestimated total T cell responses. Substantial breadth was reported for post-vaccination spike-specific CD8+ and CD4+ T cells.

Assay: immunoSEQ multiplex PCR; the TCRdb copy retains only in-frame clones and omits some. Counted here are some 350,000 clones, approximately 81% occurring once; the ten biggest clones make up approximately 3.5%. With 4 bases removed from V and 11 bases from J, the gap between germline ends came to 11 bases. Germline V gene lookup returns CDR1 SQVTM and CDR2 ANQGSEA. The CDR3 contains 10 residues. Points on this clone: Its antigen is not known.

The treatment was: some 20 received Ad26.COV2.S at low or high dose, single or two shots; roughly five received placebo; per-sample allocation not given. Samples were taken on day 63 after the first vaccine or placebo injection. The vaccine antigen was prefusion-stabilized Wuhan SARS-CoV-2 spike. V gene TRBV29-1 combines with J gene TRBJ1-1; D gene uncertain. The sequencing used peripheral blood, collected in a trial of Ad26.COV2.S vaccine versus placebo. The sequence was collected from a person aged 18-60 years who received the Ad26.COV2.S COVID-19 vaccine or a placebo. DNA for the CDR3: TGCAGCGTTGTCCCGGAGTTGGCTTTCTTT. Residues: CSVVPELAFF.